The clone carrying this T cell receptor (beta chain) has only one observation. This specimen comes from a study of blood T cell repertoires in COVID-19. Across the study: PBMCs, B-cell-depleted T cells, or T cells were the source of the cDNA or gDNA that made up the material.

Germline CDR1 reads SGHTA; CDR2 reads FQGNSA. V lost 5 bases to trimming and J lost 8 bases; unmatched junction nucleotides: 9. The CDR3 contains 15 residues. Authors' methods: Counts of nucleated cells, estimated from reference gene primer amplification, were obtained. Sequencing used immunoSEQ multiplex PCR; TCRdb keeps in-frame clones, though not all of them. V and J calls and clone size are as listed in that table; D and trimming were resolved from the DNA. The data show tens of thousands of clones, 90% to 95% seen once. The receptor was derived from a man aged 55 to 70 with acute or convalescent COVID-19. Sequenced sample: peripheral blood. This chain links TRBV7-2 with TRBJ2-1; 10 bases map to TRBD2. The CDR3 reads CASSLSSGSVDEQFF. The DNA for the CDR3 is TGTGCCAGCAGCCTGTCTAGCGGGAGTGTCGATGAGCAGTTCTTC.